This T cell receptor (beta chain) stems from a study of OX40 agonist ivuxolimab in advanced cancers. Study in general: The study enrolled dose-escalation patients with hepatocellular carcinoma, melanoma, renal cell or head and neck cancer. The dose-escalation cohort was about 87% male, with a mean age of about 56 years, ranging roughly 23 to 79.

Baseline, cycle 4 day 1, and cycle 7 day 1 were the blood sampling points. Comment on this clone: Its antigen remains unknown.

The length of the CDR3 is 14 residues. Trimming shortened V by 4 bases and J by 7 bases, and 13 bases separated the two germline ends. Germline V CDR1 and CDR2: WNHNN, SYGVQD (reference sequence). Assay: immunoSEQ multiplex PCR; the TCRdb copy retains only in-frame clones and omits some. Of 90,000 to 120,000 clones in the sample, 91% were seen once. Regarding the study as a whole: Antigen targets of the expanded peripheral T cells went undetermined.

This clonotype originated in an adult with an advanced solid tumor such as melanoma, head and neck, liver or kidney cancer. The specimen was CD4+ or CD8+ T cells sorted from blood, collected in a trial of the OX40 agonist ivuxolimab. The V gene is TRBV10-1, the J gene TRBJ2-2, with D possibly called TRBD1 or TRBD2 (5 bases each). The CDR3 sequence: CASSGTGQGGELFF. The CDR3 DNA reads as TGCGCCAGCAGTGGGACGGGGCAAGGCGGGGAGCTGTTTTTT.